This note documents a single T cell receptor beta chain sequence. The antigen is unknown. The sample belongs to a study of T cells in Graves' hyperthyroidism and ophthalmopathy. Notes on the study in general: Ophthalmopathy stood apart from stable hyperthyroidism in a 13 V-J model.

With 8 bases clipped from V and 10 bases from J, the junction kept 17 bases outside the gene matches. CDR3 length: 16 amino acids. What was amplified from RNA transcripts were TCR beta CDR3 regions. During a first-round RT-PCR of the TCR CDR3, the HTBI primer set was used. One entry per CDR3 protein, called by TCRdb with MiXCR from the multiplex PCR reads. Among a few hundred thousand distinct CDR3 sequences, 15% to 20% were seen once, and the ten largest hold about two fifths. On the basis of clinical symptoms, serum thyroxine and TRAb, thyroid ultrasound and orbital computed tomography, diagnoses were made. The PBMCs studied were ones that came from 10 ml fresh peripheral blood.

V and J are TRBV12-3 or TRBV12-4 and TRBJ2-3; 11 positions match TRBD2. The clonotype originates from a man aged 50-60 years with Graves' ophthalmopathy. The sequencing sample was made of blood. CDR3 in amino acids: CASLFTSGSSSEPQYF. The CDR3 DNA reads TGTGCCAGCCTTTTCACTAGCGGGAGCTCCAGTGAGCCGCAGTATTTT.